The 12 T cell receptor beta chains below come from one sample, sequenced in a study of T cell repertoires in cytomegalovirus infection. In TCRdb, the reads were re-called with MiXCR into one record per CDR3 protein. The sample includes 450,000 to 650,000 distinct CDR3 sequences, 40% of them seen just once. These receptors have no known antigen. The material was cultured PBMCs, obtained from culture after CMV antigen stimulation. The receptors were gathered from a human donor in good health (CMV status not recorded). Some clones in this sample may be carry-over from other donors' samples.

J is TRBJ2-6 and V is TRBV6-2 or TRBV6-3; D is unclear. Trimming stripped 6 bases from V and 2 bases from J, with 5 bases between. Germline CDR1 and CDR2: MNHEY and SVGEGT. CDR3 length: 13 residues. CDR3 DNA: TGTGCCAGCAGGAAGACTGGGGCCAACGTCCTGACTTTC. This translates into CASRKTGANVLTF.

This clonotype was seen a handful of times. The chain employs TRBV20-1 and TRBJ2-7; D gene uncertain. The length of the CDR3 is 12 residues. Trimming pared 3 bases from V and 2 bases from J, leaving 8 bases between. CDR1 and CDR2 from the germline V gene are DFQATT and SNEGSKA (reference sequence). The CDR3 DNA follows: TGCAGTGCTAGCGGGCTAGCCTACGAGCAGTACTTC. Translation: CSASGLAYEQYF.

There are a few counts of this clonotype. The junction departs from the called germline gene at one end, perhaps through a read error. The V and J genes are TRBV4-1 and TRBJ1-2; tentative D call: TRBD1 (5 bases). Germline CDR1 is MGHRA and CDR2 is YSYEKL. This CDR3 has 16 residues. CDR3 in amino acids: CASSQGALGENYGYTF. CDR3 nucleotide sequence: TGTGCCAGCAGCCAAGGGGCCCTGGGGGAAAACTATGGCTACACCTTC.

This chain joins TRBV28 and TRBJ2-7; D is possibly TRBD2 (5 bases). Looked up from germline, CDR1 is MDHEN and CDR2 is SYDVKM. The V end was cut by 5 bases, the J end by 3 bases, with 14 bases between. CDR3 size: 14 residues. The CDR3 region is CASSPPGSNYEQYF. DNA of the CDR3: TGTGCCAGCAGTCCGCCGGGGTCTAACTACGAGCAGTACTTC.

The rearrangement links TRBV7-6 to TRBJ2-3; 9 positions match TRBD1. Germline V gives CDR1 SGHVS, CDR2 FNYEAQ. The CDR3 runs 16 residues. V lost 5 bases to trimming and J lost 5 bases; unmatched junction nucleotides: 11. The CDR3, as DNA: TGTGCCAGCAGCCCCCCCCCGACAGGGGGAATAGATACGCAGTATTTT. It specifies CASSPPPTGGIDTQYF.

The gene calls are TRBV7-6 and TRBJ2-3, with a weak D call TRBD2 (7 bases). Per germline, CDR1 SGHVS and CDR2 FNYEAQ. V was trimmed by 2 bases and J by 6 bases, leaving 15 bases between them. This CDR3 spans 15 amino acids. CDR3 sequence reads: CASSLRGAGADTQYF. The CDR3 coding sequence is TGTGCCAGCAGCTTACGGGGGGCAGGAGCTGATACGCAGTATTTT.

This clonotype appeared a few times. The V and J genes are TRBV15 and TRBJ2-7, with TRBD1 matching 7 bases. This CDR3 has 14 residues. Losses at the gene ends were 4 bases for V and 0 bases for J; bases not matched to a gene: 3. Per germline, CDR1 LNHNV and CDR2 YYDKDF (reference sequence). The CDR3, as DNA: TGTGCCACCAGCAACCGGGACAGCTCCTACGAGCAGTACTTC. Its translation: CATSNRDSSYEQYF. The complete variable domain, with remaining parts taken from reference TRBV15 and TRBJ2-7, reads DAMVIQNPRYQVTQFGKPVTLSCSQTLNHNVMYWYQQKSSQAPKLLFHYYDKDFNNEADTPDNFQSRRPNTSFCFLDIRSPGLGDTAMYLCATSNRDSSYEQYFGPGTRLTVT.

The chain combines TRBV12-3 or TRBV12-4 with TRBJ2-3; the match to TRBD2 covers 7 bases. The V and J ends lost 5 bases and 7 bases, in that order; junction bases with no gene match: 9. The CDR3 covers 14 residues. The CDR3 nucleotides are TGTGCCAGCAGTCTCGGGGGGTCGAGCCATACGCAGTATTTT. Translation gives CASSLGGSSHTQYF.

The chain uses TRBV7-8 and TRBJ2-4, with 12 bases fitting TRBD2. Trimming cost V 5 bases and J 4 bases; bases outside gene matches: 9. The CDR3 consists of 17 residues. Per the germline V gene, CDR1 is SGHVS and CDR2 is FQNEAQ. CDR3 sequence (DNA): TGTGCCAGCAGCCCGCGGACTAGCGGGATTTTGAAAAACATTCAGTACTTC. Translating gives CASSPRTSGILKNIQYF.

This chain links TRBV5-1 with TRBJ2-7; D unresolved. Germline loops: CDR1 SGHRS, CDR2 YFSETQ. This CDR3 has 14 amino acids. Trimming cost V 4 bases and J 3 bases, with 14 bases left between them. CDR3 sequence reads: CASSPEVNSYEQYF. The CDR3 DNA reads as TGCGCCAGCAGCCCCGAGGTTAACAGCTACGAGCAGTACTTC.

The chain is built from TRBV7-2 and TRBJ2-7; TRBD2 agrees at 7 bases. The CDR3 contains 15 residues. The V gene's germline CDR1 is SGHTA and CDR2 FQGNSA. The V segment lost 5 bases and the J segment 4 bases; nucleotides outside the gene matches: 11. CDR3 bases: TGTGCCAGCAGCATCTTCAGCGGGGCGAGATACGAGCAGTACTTC. Its protein product is CASSIFSGARYEQYF.

The chain carries TRBV12-3 or TRBV12-4 and TRBJ2-1; the D gene could be TRBD1 or TRBD2 (5 bases each). The CDR3 covers 20 residues. V lost 6 bases, J lost 1 base, and 28 bases lay in between. This chain's CDR3 is CASSSLSLLGGERSYNEQFF. The DNA of the CDR3 is TGTGCCAGCAGCTCCCTAAGCCTCCTTGGGGGAGAAAGGTCCTACAATGAGCAGTTCTTC.